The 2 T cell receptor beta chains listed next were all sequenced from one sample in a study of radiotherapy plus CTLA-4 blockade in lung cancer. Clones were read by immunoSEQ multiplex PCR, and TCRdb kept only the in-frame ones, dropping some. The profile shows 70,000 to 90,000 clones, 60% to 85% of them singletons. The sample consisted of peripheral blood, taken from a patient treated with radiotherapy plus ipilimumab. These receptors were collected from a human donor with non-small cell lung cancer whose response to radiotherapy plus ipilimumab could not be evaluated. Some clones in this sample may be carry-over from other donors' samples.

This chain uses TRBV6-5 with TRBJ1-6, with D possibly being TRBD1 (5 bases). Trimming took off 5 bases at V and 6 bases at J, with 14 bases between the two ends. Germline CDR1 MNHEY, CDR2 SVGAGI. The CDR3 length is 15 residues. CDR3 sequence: CASSRKTAPNSPLHF. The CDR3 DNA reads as TGTGCCAGCAGTCGTAAGACAGCCCCTAATTCACCCCTCCACTTT.

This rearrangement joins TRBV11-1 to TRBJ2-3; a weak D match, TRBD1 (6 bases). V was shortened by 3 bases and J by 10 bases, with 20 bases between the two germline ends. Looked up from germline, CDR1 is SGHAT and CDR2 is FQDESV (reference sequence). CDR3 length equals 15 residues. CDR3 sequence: CASSFSPQGRSSQYF. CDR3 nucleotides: TGTGCCAGCAGCTTTTCGCCACAGGGTAGATCATCGCAGTATTTT.